This entry is about one T cell receptor (beta chain). Germline lookup yields CDR1 LNHNV and CDR2 YYDKDF (reference sequence). This CDR3 region has 14 residues. V shed 0 bases and J shed 7 bases, with 12 bases lying between them. Clones were read by immunoSEQ multiplex PCR, and TCRdb kept only the in-frame ones, dropping some. The sample carries about 98,000 clones, almost 85% recorded once. The data were obtained in a study of blood T cell repertoires in COVID-19. The sample comprised peripheral blood. The sequence was collected from a middle-aged man with active or convalescent COVID-19. This chain links TRBV15 with TRBJ1-1, with D possibly TRBD1 on 5 matching bases. CDR3 in amino acids: CATSRDGGTYEAFF. In nucleotides, the CDR3 is TGTGCCACCAGCAGAGATGGAGGGACGTATGAAGCTTTCTTT.